One T cell receptor (beta chain) is described in this entry. Assay: immunoSEQ multiplex PCR; the TCRdb copy retains only in-frame clones and omits some. The data show about 2 million clones, around 95% seen once. CDR1 SGHTS and CDR2 YDEGEE come from the germline V gene. Trimming took 4 bases from V and 2 from J, leaving 10 bases between them. The CDR3 runs to 15 residues. The sample is drawn from a study of shared clonotypes between healthy human individuals. The source material was naive CD4+ T cells sorted from blood. Subset meaning: CD45RA+ positively selected. This sequence joins TRBV5-8 and TRBJ2-6; D not certain. The clonotype was recovered from a young man in good health. CDR3 residues: CASSRRPAGANVLTF. The CDR3 DNA follows: TGTGCCAGCAGCCGCCGGCCTGCTGGGGCCAACGTCCTGACTTTC.